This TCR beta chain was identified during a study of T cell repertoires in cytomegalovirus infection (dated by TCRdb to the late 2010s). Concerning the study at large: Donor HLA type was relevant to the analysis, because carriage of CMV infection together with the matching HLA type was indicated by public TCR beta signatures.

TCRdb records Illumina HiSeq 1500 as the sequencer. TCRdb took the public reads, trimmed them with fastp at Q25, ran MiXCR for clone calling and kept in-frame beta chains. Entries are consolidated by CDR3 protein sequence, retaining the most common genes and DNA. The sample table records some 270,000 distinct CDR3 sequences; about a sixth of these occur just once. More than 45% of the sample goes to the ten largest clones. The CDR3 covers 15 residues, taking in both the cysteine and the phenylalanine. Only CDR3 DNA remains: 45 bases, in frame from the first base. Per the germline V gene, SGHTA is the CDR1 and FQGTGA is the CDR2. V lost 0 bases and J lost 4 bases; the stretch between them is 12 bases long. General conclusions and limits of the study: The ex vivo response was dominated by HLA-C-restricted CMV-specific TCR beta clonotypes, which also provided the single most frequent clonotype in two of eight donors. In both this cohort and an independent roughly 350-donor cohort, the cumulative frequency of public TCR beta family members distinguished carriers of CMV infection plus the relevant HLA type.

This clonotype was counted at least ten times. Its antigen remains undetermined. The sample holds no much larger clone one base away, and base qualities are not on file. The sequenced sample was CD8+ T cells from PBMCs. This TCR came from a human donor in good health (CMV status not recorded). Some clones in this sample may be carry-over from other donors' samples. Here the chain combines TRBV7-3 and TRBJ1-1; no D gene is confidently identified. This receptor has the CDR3 CASSLTPGAATEAFF. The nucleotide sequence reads TGTGCCAGCAGCTTAACGCCAGGTGCGGCCACTGAAGCTTTCTTT.